Listed below are T cell receptor beta chains from one sample, sequenced in a study of OX40 agonist ivuxolimab in advanced cancers. Clones were sequenced by immunoSEQ multiplex PCR, and TCRdb holds only the in-frame ones, with some missing. The sample carries tens of thousands of clones, over 70% recorded once. The source material was CD4+ or CD8+ T cells sorted from blood, sampled in a trial of the OX40 agonist ivuxolimab. These TCRs come from an adult with an advanced solid tumor such as melanoma, head and neck, liver or kidney cancer. Each CDR3 is given with its conserved first and last residue. Fields, in order: J gene, V gene, clone size, D gene, CDR3 DNA, CDR3 protein. The D gene is left open where the match is weak. Clone size is stated in some rows and not others, as once, few, many or a class when expanded.

j_gene: TRBJ2-5
v_gene: TRBV18
abundance: .
d_gene: TRBD1
CDR3nt: TGTGCCAGCTCACCGCGGACAGGGGGCCTTTTGGAGACCCAGTACTTC
CDR3aa: CASSPRTGGLLETQYF

j_gene: TRBJ2-7
v_gene: TRBV6-5
abundance: .
d_gene: .
CDR3nt: TGTGCCAGCAGTCGTCAGGGCCTACTCTACGAGCAGTACTTC
CDR3aa: CASSRQGLLYEQYF

j_gene: TRBJ2-1
v_gene: TRBV6-4
abundance: .
d_gene: TRBD2
CDR3nt: TGTGCCAGCAGTGAGAGAACTAGCGGGTCCAATGAGCAGTTCTTC
CDR3aa: CASSERTSGSNEQFF

j_gene: TRBJ2-5
v_gene: TRBV18
abundance: .
d_gene: .
CDR3nt: TGTGCCAGCTCACCTGGGGCAGGGGAAGAGACCCAGTACTTC
CDR3aa: CASSPGAGEETQYF

j_gene: TRBJ1-1
v_gene: TRBV5-4
abundance: .
d_gene: .
CDR3nt: TGTGCCAGCAGCCAGAGAGCAGTGATGAACACTGAAGCTTTCTTT
CDR3aa: CASSQRAVMNTEAFF

j_gene: TRBJ2-2
v_gene: TRBV28
abundance: .
d_gene: .
CDR3nt: TGTGCCAGCAGTTTCATCAACACCGGGGAGCTGTTTTTT
CDR3aa: CASSFINTGELFF

j_gene: TRBJ2-7
v_gene: TRBV6-6
abundance: .
d_gene: .
CDR3nt: TGTGCCAGCAGTTATCAAAACAGCCGGCGGTACGAGCAGTACTTC
CDR3aa: CASSYQNSRRYEQYF

j_gene: TRBJ1-1
v_gene: TRBV10-3
abundance: .
d_gene: .
CDR3nt: TGTGCCATCAGTGGACAGTTGAACACTGAAGCTTTCTTT
CDR3aa: CAISGQLNTEAFF

j_gene: TRBJ2-1
v_gene: TRBV7-2
abundance: .
d_gene: TRBD1
CDR3nt: TGTGCCAGCAGCCTCGGGACAGGCAAATACAATGAGCAGTTCTTC
CDR3aa: CASSLGTGKYNEQFF

j_gene: TRBJ1-5
v_gene: TRBV2
abundance: few
d_gene: TRBD1
CDR3nt: TGTGCCAGCAGCGCCAGGGGGTCCTATAGCAATCAGCCCCAGCATTTT
CDR3aa: CASSARGSYSNQPQHF

j_gene: TRBJ2-5
v_gene: TRBV13
abundance: .
d_gene: .
CDR3nt: TGTGCCAGCAGCCCCACCGGGGGAGGTCTTCAAGAGACCCAGTACTTC
CDR3aa: CASSPTGGGLQETQYF

j_gene: TRBJ2-1
v_gene: TRBV27
abundance: .
d_gene: TRBD2
CDR3nt: TGTGCCAGCAGTTGGACTAGCGGGAACCCCAATGAGCAGTTCTTC
CDR3aa: CASSWTSGNPNEQFF

j_gene: TRBJ2-3
v_gene: TRBV4-1
abundance: .
d_gene: TRBD1
CDR3nt: TGCGCCAGCAGCCAAGATGTCACAGGGGGCCCAACGCAGTATTTT
CDR3aa: CASSQDVTGGPTQYF

j_gene: TRBJ2-7
v_gene: TRBV11-2
abundance: .
d_gene: TRBD2
CDR3nt: TGTGCCAGCAGCTTTGGCGGGAGGTTCGAGCAGTACTTC
CDR3aa: CASSFGGRFEQYF

j_gene: TRBJ2-3
v_gene: TRBV13
abundance: .
d_gene: .
CDR3nt: TGTGCCAGCAGCTCCGGGGCCGTCTTCCAGGGGACAGATACGCAGTATTTT
CDR3aa: CASSSGAVFQGTDTQYF

j_gene: TRBJ2-3
v_gene: TRBV9
abundance: .
d_gene: .
CDR3nt: TGTGCCAGCAGCGTACCCACAGGGGGGGCGCCGCAGTATTTT
CDR3aa: CASSVPTGGAPQYF

j_gene: TRBJ1-6
v_gene: TRBV27
abundance: .
d_gene: .
CDR3nt: TGTGCCAGCAGTTTCGATTCAGGAATAAATTCACCCCTCCACTTT
CDR3aa: CASSFDSGINSPLHF

j_gene: TRBJ1-2
v_gene: TRBV4-1
abundance: .
d_gene: TRBD1
CDR3nt: TGCGCCAGCAGCCAAGCCTTAATCCGACAGGGCGCCTATGGCTACACCTTC
CDR3aa: CASSQALIRQGAYGYTF

j_gene: TRBJ1-2
v_gene: TRBV5-1
abundance: .
d_gene: .
CDR3nt: TGCGCCAGCAGCTTGGCCGACGTTAACTATGGCTACACCTTC
CDR3aa: CASSLADVNYGYTF

j_gene: TRBJ2-3
v_gene: TRBV7-2
abundance: .
d_gene: .
CDR3nt: TGTGCCAGCTCACTAGACTTCACAGATACGCAGTATTTT
CDR3aa: CASSLDFTDTQYF

j_gene: TRBJ1-1
v_gene: TRBV29-1
abundance: .
d_gene: .
CDR3nt: TGCAGCGTCCTCACCTTTACAAGGCAAGCTTTCTTT
CDR3aa: CSVLTFTRQAFF

j_gene: TRBJ2-1
v_gene: TRBV6-6
abundance: .
d_gene: .
CDR3nt: TGTGCCAGCAGGTTCGAAGTTGGGGAGCAGTTCTTC
CDR3aa: CASRFEVGEQFF

j_gene: TRBJ1-5
v_gene: TRBV6-6
abundance: .
d_gene: .
CDR3nt: TGTGCCAGCAGTTACTTTCAGAAGAGTCAGCCCCAGCATTTT
CDR3aa: CASSYFQKSQPQHF

j_gene: TRBJ2-1
v_gene: TRBV4-1
abundance: .
d_gene: TRBD2
CDR3nt: TGCGCCAGCAGCCTCGGACTAGCGGGGGGTGGTGAGCAGTTCTTC
CDR3aa: CASSLGLAGGGEQFF

j_gene: TRBJ2-7
v_gene: TRBV6-6
abundance: .
d_gene: TRBD2
CDR3nt: TGTGCCAGCAGTGGGGCTAGCGGGAGGTACGAGCAGTACTTC
CDR3aa: CASSGASGRYEQYF

j_gene: TRBJ2-7
v_gene: TRBV6-5
abundance: .
d_gene: .
CDR3nt: TGTGCCAGCAGCCGCGGGGCAGGGTTTTCCTCCGAGCAGTACTTC
CDR3aa: CASSRGAGFSSEQYF

j_gene: TRBJ2-1
v_gene: TRBV5-4
abundance: .
d_gene: .
CDR3nt: TGTGCCAGCAGCTTACGGGACTACAATGAGCAGTTCTTC
CDR3aa: CASSLRDYNEQFF

j_gene: TRBJ2-3
v_gene: TRBV14
abundance: once
d_gene: .
CDR3nt: TGTGCCAGCAGCCACGCGGACCGTCCTTCAAGGTATTTT
CDR3aa: CASSHADRPSRYF

j_gene: TRBJ1-6
v_gene: TRBV15
abundance: few
d_gene: .
CDR3nt: TGTGCCACCTCACCGACTCGACAGTTGTCTTCACCCCTCCACTTT
CDR3aa: CATSPTRQLSSPLHF

j_gene: TRBJ1-2
v_gene: TRBV7-6
abundance: .
d_gene: TRBD1
CDR3nt: TGTGCCAGCAGCCGGGACAGCATCTATGGCTACACCTTC
CDR3aa: CASSRDSIYGYTF

j_gene: TRBJ1-6
v_gene: TRBV5-1
abundance: .
d_gene: .
CDR3nt: TGCGCCAGCAGCTTGGTTGTGGATTCACCCCTCCACTTT
CDR3aa: CASSLVVDSPLHF

j_gene: TRBJ1-2
v_gene: TRBV7-9
abundance: once
d_gene: .
CDR3nt: TGTGCCAGCAGCCCCGGGGCTAACTATGGCTACACCTTC
CDR3aa: CASSPGANYGYTF

j_gene: TRBJ2-3
v_gene: TRBV5-1
abundance: .
d_gene: TRBD1
CDR3nt: TGCGCCAGCAGCTTGACAGGGGTGGGGGCAGATACGCAGTATTTT
CDR3aa: CASSLTGVGADTQYF

j_gene: TRBJ2-3
v_gene: TRBV7-9
abundance: .
d_gene: .
CDR3nt: TGTGCCAGCAGCCCCCGGCTAGGGCCCACAGATACGCAGTATTTT
CDR3aa: CASSPRLGPTDTQYF

j_gene: TRBJ2-3
v_gene: TRBV5-1
abundance: .
d_gene: .
CDR3nt: TGCGCCAGCAGCTTGGCCAGGCGGGGTCCTAGCACAGATACGCAGTATTTT
CDR3aa: CASSLARRGPSTDTQYF

j_gene: TRBJ2-5
v_gene: TRBV6-5
abundance: .
d_gene: .
CDR3nt: TGTGCCAGCAGGGAACTAGAGACCCAGTACTTC
CDR3aa: CASRELETQYF

j_gene: TRBJ1-1
v_gene: TRBV6-5
abundance: .
d_gene: .
CDR3nt: TGTGCCAGCAGCCAGGGGTTTGAAGCTTTCTTT
CDR3aa: CASSQGFEAFF

j_gene: TRBJ2-6
v_gene: TRBV19
abundance: .
d_gene: .
CDR3nt: TGTGCCAGTAGTATTCGATACTCTGGGGCCAACGTCCTGACTTTC
CDR3aa: CASSIRYSGANVLTF

j_gene: TRBJ2-1
v_gene: TRBV27
abundance: .
d_gene: .
CDR3nt: TGTGCCAGCAGTGTGGGTCCCTGGGAGCAGTTCTTC
CDR3aa: CASSVGPWEQFF

j_gene: TRBJ1-5
v_gene: TRBV5-1
abundance: .
d_gene: .
CDR3nt: TGCGCCAGCAGCGACTCAGGGGAACCCAATCAGCCCCAGCATTTT
CDR3aa: CASSDSGEPNQPQHF

j_gene: TRBJ2-7
v_gene: TRBV5-6
abundance: .
d_gene: .
CDR3nt: TGTGCCAGCAGCTTTGGTTCACGGGGCTACGAGCAGTACTTC
CDR3aa: CASSFGSRGYEQYF

j_gene: TRBJ2-7
v_gene: TRBV19
abundance: .
d_gene: .
CDR3nt: TGTGCCAGTATGGGCAGGGGCCCCTACGAGCAGTACTTC
CDR3aa: CASMGRGPYEQYF

j_gene: TRBJ2-1
v_gene: TRBV14
abundance: .
d_gene: .
CDR3nt: TGTGCCAGCAGCCAAGGGGACAACAATGAGCAGTTCTTC
CDR3aa: CASSQGDNNEQFF

j_gene: TRBJ2-5
v_gene: TRBV5-4
abundance: .
d_gene: TRBD1
CDR3nt: TGTGCCAGCAGCACCAGGGGGCAGGAGACCCAGTACTTC
CDR3aa: CASSTRGQETQYF

j_gene: TRBJ2-3
v_gene: TRBV2
abundance: .
d_gene: .
CDR3nt: TGTGCCAGCCGAGCTAGCACAGATACGCAGTATTTT
CDR3aa: CASRASTDTQYF

j_gene: TRBJ2-2
v_gene: TRBV6-4
abundance: few
d_gene: .
CDR3nt: TGTGCCAGCAGTGACTCCGGGACAACGAACACCGGGGAGCTGTTTTTT
CDR3aa: CASSDSGTTNTGELFF

j_gene: TRBJ2-1
v_gene: TRBV7-7
abundance: .
d_gene: .
CDR3nt: TGTGCCAGCAGCTCCTCGGTCGTTAGCAGATACAATGAGCAGTTCTTC
CDR3aa: CASSSSVVSRYNEQFF

j_gene: TRBJ2-2
v_gene: TRBV5-1
abundance: .
d_gene: .
CDR3nt: TGCGCCAGCAGCCCGGGCGGGGCAACTCTCGGAACCGGGGAGCTGTTTTTT
CDR3aa: CASSPGGATLGTGELFF

j_gene: TRBJ2-3
v_gene: TRBV5-1
abundance: .
d_gene: .
CDR3nt: TGCGCCAGCAGCTTGGAATTAGCGGCAGATACGCAGTATTTT
CDR3aa: CASSLELAADTQYF

j_gene: TRBJ1-1
v_gene: TRBV14
abundance: .
d_gene: .
CDR3nt: TGTGCCAGCAGTTGGACTGGCCTCCCGAACACTGAAGCTTTCTTT
CDR3aa: CASSWTGLPNTEAFF

j_gene: TRBJ1-2
v_gene: TRBV30
abundance: .
d_gene: .
CDR3nt: TGTGCCCAGGATCGGGACCGCGGCGGCTACACCTTC
CDR3aa: CAQDRDRGGYTF

j_gene: TRBJ2-1
v_gene: TRBV27
abundance: .
d_gene: TRBD2
CDR3nt: TGTGCCAGCAGTTTAATGGTGGCTAGCGGGAATGAGCAGTTCTTC
CDR3aa: CASSLMVASGNEQFF

j_gene: TRBJ2-3
v_gene: TRBV9
abundance: .
d_gene: .
CDR3nt: TGTGCCAGCAGCGTAGAGGATGGGGTAACGCAGTATTTT
CDR3aa: CASSVEDGVTQYF

j_gene: TRBJ2-1
v_gene: TRBV21-1
abundance: .
d_gene: .
CDR3nt: TGTGCCAGCAGCAAAGCAAGGCCTAGCGGGGGGGGTAGCTCCTACAATGAGCAGTTCTTC
CDR3aa: CASSKARPSGGGSSYNEQFF

j_gene: TRBJ2-1
v_gene: TRBV27
abundance: .
d_gene: .
CDR3nt: TGTGCCAGCAGTTTTCTGCATGAGCAGTTCTTC
CDR3aa: CASSFLHEQFF

j_gene: TRBJ1-1
v_gene: TRBV7-9
abundance: .
d_gene: .
CDR3nt: TGTGCCAGCAGCCGGGGGGACACCCGTAACACTGAAGCTTTCTTT
CDR3aa: CASSRGDTRNTEAFF

j_gene: TRBJ2-4
v_gene: TRBV4-3
abundance: .
d_gene: .
CDR3nt: TGCGCCAGCAGCCAAGATGGCGGAGCCACCAAAAACATTCAGTACTTC
CDR3aa: CASSQDGGATKNIQYF

j_gene: TRBJ1-5
v_gene: TRBV19
abundance: .
d_gene: .
CDR3nt: TGTGCCAGTACCCCTCTCACTGGGAGGGGTTGGCAGCCCCAGCATTTT
CDR3aa: CASTPLTGRGWQPQHF